This T cell receptor beta chain was identified in a study of tumor-infiltrating lymphocytes in localized non-small cell lung cancer. As for the study in general: Each patient gave resected tumor and non-adjacent uninvolved lung tissue. Overall study findings and caveats: Tumors had more T cell infiltration than uninvolved lung, per TCRbeta sequencing and CD3 counts. Each assay used a separate piece of the same tissue. Only some patients had TCR sequencing, depending on available tissue.

Clones were read by immunoSEQ multiplex PCR, and TCRdb kept only the in-frame ones, dropping some. Among some 9,200 clones, about four fifths were seen once, and the ten largest hold around 10%. This clone was counted between two and nine times. Its antigen is not identified. The CDR3 runs to 15 residues. Germline V gene lookup returns CDR1 SGHTA and CDR2 FQGNSA. V gave up 4 bases and J gave up 4 bases, with 13 bases separating them. This TCR derives from a human donor with non-small cell lung cancer. V and J are TRBV7-2 and TRBJ2-2, with D uncertain. Sequencing used uninvolved lung tissue not adjacent to the tumor. The CDR3 spells CASSSLLGSTGELFF. The CDR3 DNA is TGTGCCAGCAGCTCCCTATTGGGTAGCACCGGGGAGCTGTTTTTT.